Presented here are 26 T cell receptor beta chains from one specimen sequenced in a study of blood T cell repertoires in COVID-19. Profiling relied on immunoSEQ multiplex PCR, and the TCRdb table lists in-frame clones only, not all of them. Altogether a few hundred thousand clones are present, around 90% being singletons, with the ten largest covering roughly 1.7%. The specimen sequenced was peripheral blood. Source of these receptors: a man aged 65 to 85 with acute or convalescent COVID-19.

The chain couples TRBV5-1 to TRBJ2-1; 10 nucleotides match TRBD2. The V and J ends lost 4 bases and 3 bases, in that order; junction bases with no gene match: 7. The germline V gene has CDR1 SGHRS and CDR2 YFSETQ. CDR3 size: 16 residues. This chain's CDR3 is CASSPRTSGVYNEQFF. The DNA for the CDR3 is TGCGCCAGCAGCCCTAGGACTAGCGGAGTCTACAATGAGCAGTTCTTC.

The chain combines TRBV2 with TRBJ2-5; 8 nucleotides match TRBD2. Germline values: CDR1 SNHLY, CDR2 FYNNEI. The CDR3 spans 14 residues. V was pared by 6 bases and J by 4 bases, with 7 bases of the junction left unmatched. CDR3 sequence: CASRIAGILETQYF. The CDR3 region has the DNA TGTGCCAGCAGAATAGCGGGGATACTAGAGACCCAGTACTTC.

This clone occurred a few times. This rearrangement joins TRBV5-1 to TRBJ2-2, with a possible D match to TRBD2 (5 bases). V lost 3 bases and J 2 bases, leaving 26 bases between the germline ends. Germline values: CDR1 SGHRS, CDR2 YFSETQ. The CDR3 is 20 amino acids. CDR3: CASSYYSITGGRINTGELFF. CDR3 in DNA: TGCGCCAGCAGCTATTACTCAATTACCGGAGGACGGATCAACACCGGGGAGCTGTTTTTT.

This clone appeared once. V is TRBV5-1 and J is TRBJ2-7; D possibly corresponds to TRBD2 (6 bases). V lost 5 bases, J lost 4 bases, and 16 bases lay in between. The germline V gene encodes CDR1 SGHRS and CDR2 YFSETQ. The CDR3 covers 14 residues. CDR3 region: CASRMEEGAYEQYF. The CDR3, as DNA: TGCGCCAGCAGAATGGAGGAGGGAGCTTACGAGCAGTACTTC.

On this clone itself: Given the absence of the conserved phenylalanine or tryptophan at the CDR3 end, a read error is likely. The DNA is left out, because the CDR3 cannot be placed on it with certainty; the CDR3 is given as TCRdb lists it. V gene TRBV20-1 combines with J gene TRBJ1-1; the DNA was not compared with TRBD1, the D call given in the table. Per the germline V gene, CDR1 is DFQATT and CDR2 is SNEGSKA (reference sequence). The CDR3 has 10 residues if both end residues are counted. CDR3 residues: CSARDREQGL.

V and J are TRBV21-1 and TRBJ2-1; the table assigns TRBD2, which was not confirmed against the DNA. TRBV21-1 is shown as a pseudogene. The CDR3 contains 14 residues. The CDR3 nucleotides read TGTGCCAGCAGCAGGGGGGGCCTATTTGGTGAGCAGTTCTTC. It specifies CASSRGGLFGEQFF.

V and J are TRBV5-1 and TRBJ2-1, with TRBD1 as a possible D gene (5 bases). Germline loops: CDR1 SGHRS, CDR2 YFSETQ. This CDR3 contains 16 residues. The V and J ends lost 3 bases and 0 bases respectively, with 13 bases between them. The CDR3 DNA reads TGCGCCAGCAGCTCCCGAGACAGAATCTCCTACAATGAGCAGTTCTTC. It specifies CASSSRDRISYNEQFF.

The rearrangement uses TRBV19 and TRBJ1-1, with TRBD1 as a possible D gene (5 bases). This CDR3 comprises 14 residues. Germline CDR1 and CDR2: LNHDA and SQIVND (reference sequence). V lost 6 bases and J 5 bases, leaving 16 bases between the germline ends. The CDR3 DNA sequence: TGTGCCAGTAGCAAAGGGGTCACGGGTACTGAAGCTTTCTTT. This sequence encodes CASSKGVTGTEAFF. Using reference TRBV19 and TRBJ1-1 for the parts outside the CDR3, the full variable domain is DGGITQSPKYLFRKEGQNVTLSCEQNLNHDAMYWYRQDPGQGLRLIYYSQIVNDFQKGDIAEGYSVSREKKESFPLTVTSAQKNPTAFYLCASSKGVTGTEAFFGQGTRLTVV.

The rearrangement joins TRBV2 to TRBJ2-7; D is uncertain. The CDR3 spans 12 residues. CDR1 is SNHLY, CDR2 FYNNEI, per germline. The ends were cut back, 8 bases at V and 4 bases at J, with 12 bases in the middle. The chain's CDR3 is CASLYRPYEQYF. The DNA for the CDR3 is TGTGCCAGCCTCTACCGCCCTTACGAGCAGTACTTC.

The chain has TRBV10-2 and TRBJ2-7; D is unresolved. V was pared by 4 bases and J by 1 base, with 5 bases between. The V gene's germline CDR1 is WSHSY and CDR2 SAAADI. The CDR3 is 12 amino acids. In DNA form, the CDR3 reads TGCGCCAGCAGTGCCCTATCCTACGAGCAGTACTTC. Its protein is CASSALSYEQYF.

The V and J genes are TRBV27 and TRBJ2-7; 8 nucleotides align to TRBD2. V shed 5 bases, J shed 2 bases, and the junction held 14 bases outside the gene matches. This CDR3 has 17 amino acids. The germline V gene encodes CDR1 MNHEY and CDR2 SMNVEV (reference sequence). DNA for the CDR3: TGTGCCAGCAGTCCTTATCCTGTGGTAGCGGGGACCTACGAGCAGTACTTC. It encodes CASSPYPVVAGTYEQYF.

CDR3 sequence: CASSLVTNITDTQYF. For the CDR3, the DNA is TGTGCCAGCAGCTTAGTTACTAATATCACAGATACGCAGTATTTT. The genes are TRBV7-9 and TRBJ2-3; D remains unclear. Germline V lookup: CDR1 SEHNR, CDR2 FQNEAQ (reference sequence). The CDR3 contains 15 residues. With 1 base removed from V and 2 bases from J, the gap between germline ends came to 10 bases.

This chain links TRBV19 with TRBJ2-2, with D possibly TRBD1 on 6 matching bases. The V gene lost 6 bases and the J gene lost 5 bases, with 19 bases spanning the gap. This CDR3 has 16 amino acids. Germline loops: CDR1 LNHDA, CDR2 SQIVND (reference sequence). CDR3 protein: CASSQGTSQITGELFF. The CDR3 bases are TGTGCCAGTAGCCAGGGGACGAGCCAAATTACCGGGGAGCTGTTTTTT.

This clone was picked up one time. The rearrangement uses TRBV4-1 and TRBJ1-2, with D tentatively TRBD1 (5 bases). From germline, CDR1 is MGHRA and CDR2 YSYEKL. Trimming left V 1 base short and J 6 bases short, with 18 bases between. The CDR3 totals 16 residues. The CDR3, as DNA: TGCGCCAGCAGCCAAGCTTCTGCAGGGAGGGAGGATGGCTACACCTTC. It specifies CASSQASAGREDGYTF.

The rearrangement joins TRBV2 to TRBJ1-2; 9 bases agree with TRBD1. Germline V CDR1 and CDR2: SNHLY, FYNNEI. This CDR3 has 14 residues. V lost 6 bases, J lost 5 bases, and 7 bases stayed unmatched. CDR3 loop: CASRLTGGGYGYTF. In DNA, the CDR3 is TGTGCCAGCAGACTGACAGGGGGAGGTTATGGCTACACCTTC.

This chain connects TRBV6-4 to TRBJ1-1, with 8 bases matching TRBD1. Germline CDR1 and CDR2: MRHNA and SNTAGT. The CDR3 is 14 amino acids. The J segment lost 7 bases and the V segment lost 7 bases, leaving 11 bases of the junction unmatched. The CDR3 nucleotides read TGTGCCAGCACCGCGAGTCCCGGGACAGGTGAAGCTTTCTTT. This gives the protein CASTASPGTGEAFF.

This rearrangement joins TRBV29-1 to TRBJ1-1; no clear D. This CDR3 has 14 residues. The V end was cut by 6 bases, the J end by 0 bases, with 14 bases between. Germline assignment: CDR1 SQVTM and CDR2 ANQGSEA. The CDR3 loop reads CSVEEGFMNTEAFF. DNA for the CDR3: TGCAGCGTCGAGGAGGGATTTATGAACACTGAAGCTTTCTTT.

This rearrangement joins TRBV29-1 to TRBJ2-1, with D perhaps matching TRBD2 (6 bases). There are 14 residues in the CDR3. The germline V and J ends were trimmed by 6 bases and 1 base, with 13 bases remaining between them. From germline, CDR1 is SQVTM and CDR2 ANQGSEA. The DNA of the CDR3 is TGCAGCGTGGCCGGAGGGATATCCTACAATGAGCAGTTCTTC. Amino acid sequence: CSVAGGISYNEQFF.

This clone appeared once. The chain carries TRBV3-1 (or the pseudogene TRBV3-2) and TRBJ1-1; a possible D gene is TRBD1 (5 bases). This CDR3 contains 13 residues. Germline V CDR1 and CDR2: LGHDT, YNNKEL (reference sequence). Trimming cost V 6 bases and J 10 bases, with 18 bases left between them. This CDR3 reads CASSPPGFRGAFF. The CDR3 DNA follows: TGTGCCAGCAGTCCCCCAGGGTTTAGGGGAGCTTTCTTT.

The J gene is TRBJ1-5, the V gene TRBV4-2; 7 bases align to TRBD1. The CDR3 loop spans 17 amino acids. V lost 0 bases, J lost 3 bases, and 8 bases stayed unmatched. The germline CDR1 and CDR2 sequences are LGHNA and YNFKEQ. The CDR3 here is CASSQDSAGTANQPQHF. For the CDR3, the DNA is TGTGCCAGCAGCCAAGATTCTGCCGGGACAGCCAATCAGCCCCAGCATTTT.

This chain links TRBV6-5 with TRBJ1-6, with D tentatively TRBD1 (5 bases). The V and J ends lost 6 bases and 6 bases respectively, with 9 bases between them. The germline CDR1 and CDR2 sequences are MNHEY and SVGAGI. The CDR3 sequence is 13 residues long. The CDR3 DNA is TGTGCCAGCAGAAGACAGTCTAATTCACCCCTCCACTTT. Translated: CASRRQSNSPLHF.

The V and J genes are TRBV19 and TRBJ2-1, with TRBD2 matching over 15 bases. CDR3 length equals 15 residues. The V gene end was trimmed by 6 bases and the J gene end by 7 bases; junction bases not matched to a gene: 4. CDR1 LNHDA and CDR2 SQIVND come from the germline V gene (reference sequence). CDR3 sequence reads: CASSLGTSGRNEQFF. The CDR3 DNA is TGTGCCAGTAGCCTAGGGACTAGCGGGAGGAATGAGCAGTTCTTC.

CDR3 sequence reads: CASRQGSNQPQHF. Here the CDR3 DNA reads TGTGCCAGCAGACAGGGGTCTAATCAGCCCCAGCATTTT. The chain couples TRBV27 to TRBJ1-5; 7 bases match TRBD1. CDR3 length: 13 amino acids. The germline V gene encodes CDR1 MNHEY and CDR2 SMNVEV (reference sequence). V gave up 6 bases and J gave up 4 bases; unmatched junction bases: 3.

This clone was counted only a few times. CDR3 sequence: CAWSQTAHYEQYF. The CDR3 DNA reads as TGTGCCTGGAGCCAGACAGCCCACTACGAGCAGTACTTC. V usage is TRBV30 and J usage is TRBJ2-7; TRBD1 might be the D (5 bases). This CDR3 is 13 amino acids long. V was trimmed by 3 bases and J by 3 bases, leaving 12 bases between them. Germline lookup yields CDR1 GTSNPN and CDR2 SVGIG (reference sequence).

Here the CDR3 DNA reads TGTGCCAGCAGATCGGACAGAAACACTGAAGCTTTCTTT. It encodes CASRSDRNTEAFF. This chain connects TRBV7-2 to TRBJ1-1; tentatively, D is TRBD1 (6 bases). CDR3 size: 13 residues. In germline, CDR1 is SGHTA, CDR2 FQGNSA. The V end was cut by 6 bases, the J end by 2 bases, with 10 bases between.

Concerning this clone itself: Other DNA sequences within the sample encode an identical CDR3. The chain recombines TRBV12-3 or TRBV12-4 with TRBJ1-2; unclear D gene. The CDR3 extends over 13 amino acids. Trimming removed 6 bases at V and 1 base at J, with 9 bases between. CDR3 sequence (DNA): TGTGCCAGCAGCCCGACTGTTAACTATGGCTACACCTTC. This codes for CASSPTVNYGYTF.